Sequencing of this T cell receptor (beta chain) was carried out in a study of T cell responses to AZD1222 COVID-19 vaccine. On this clone: What it recognizes is unknown.

With 3 bases removed from V and 1 base from J, the gap between germline ends came to 13 bases. This CDR3 is built from 15 residues. Germline-derived CDR1 and CDR2 are MGHRA and YSYEKL. Clones were read by immunoSEQ multiplex PCR, and TCRdb kept only the in-frame ones, dropping some. The sample gives 110,000 or so clones, roughly 86% of which show up once; 4.4% is in the top ten. The study's findings and limits: The repertoires were collected only after the peak T cell response. An increase in Spike-specific TCR breadth and depth was observed after two AZD1222 doses. There were vaccine-associated CD4 TCRs across spike, dominant at 160-218 and 743-854.

The source of this sequence is an adult who received the AZD1222 COVID-19 vaccine. The sequenced sample was peripheral blood, obtained 28 days after the second AZD1222 dose. The gene calls are TRBV4-1 and TRBJ2-7; weak D call: TRBD1 (5 bases). CDR3 DNA sequence: TGCGCCAGCAGCCAGTTAATGACAGCTTCCTACGAGCAGTACTTC. This codes for CASSQLMTASYEQYF.